Sequencing of this T cell receptor beta chain was carried out in a study of T cell changes during pregnancy in multiple sclerosis. TCRdb keeps only in-frame clones here, not all; method: immunoSEQ multiplex PCR. The sample carries over 50,000 clones, 90% recorded once. V gave up 0 bases and J gave up 6 bases, with 13 bases separating them. Germline V CDR1 and CDR2: SGHRS, YFSETQ. The CDR3 is 15 amino acids. V and J are TRBV5-1 and TRBJ1-5; D is unclear. Sequenced here: peripheral blood, sampled in the first trimester of pregnancy. This clonotype originated in a female donor in good health, enrolled as a control in a pregnancy study. The CDR3 loop is CASSLEAGAGQPQHF. The DNA for the CDR3 is TGCGCCAGCAGCTTGGAGGCGGGCGCGGGTCAGCCCCAGCATTTT.